This TCR beta chain was sequenced during a study of Ad26.COV2.S vaccination and SARS-CoV-2 variants. The overall study: The COV1001 Ad26.COV2.S trial arm included the donor. Dosing was one shot or two shots 56 days apart.

V lost 5 bases to trimming and J lost 2 bases; unmatched junction nucleotides: 15. Per the germline V gene, CDR1 is LGHNA and CDR2 is YSLEER. The CDR3 runs 17 residues. The treatment here: approximately 18 received Ad26.COV2.S at low or high dose, single or two shots; 5 received placebo; per-sample allocation not given. Day 63 following the first vaccine or placebo injection was when the samples were taken. As regards this clone: Its target is unknown.

Findings and limits, study-wide: In vaccinated individuals, spike-specific CD8+ and CD4+ T cell responses reportedly displayed substantial breadth.

Sequencing used immunoSEQ multiplex PCR; TCRdb keeps in-frame clones, though not all of them. This sample carries 430,000 or so clones, approximately 90% of them seen once, and the ten largest clones take roughly an eighth. The chain recombines TRBV4-3 with TRBJ2-7; TRBD2 matches 7 bases. Sequences were derived from peripheral blood, sampled in a trial of Ad26.COV2.S vaccine versus placebo. This TCR derives from a person between 18 and 59 years old who received the Ad26.COV2.S COVID-19 vaccine or a placebo. The CDR3, as DNA: TGCGCCAGCAGCGAAGGACCCCGGGGGGAATTCCCCTACGAGCAGTACTTC. Its translation is CASSEGPRGEFPYEQYF.